The entry that follows covers one T cell receptor beta chain sequence. The antigen remains unidentified. This record belongs to a study of radiotherapy plus CTLA-4 blockade in lung cancer. For the study at large: Of all patients, more than 15% responded objectively and approximately 30% showed disease control.

Produced via immunoSEQ multiplex PCR; TCRdb's table is partial and in-frame only. Among approximately 76,000 clones listed, roughly 79% were seen once. The CDR3 runs 16 residues. The germline V gene has CDR1 SGHVS and CDR2 FQNEAQ. With 2 bases clipped from V and 5 bases from J, the junction kept 8 bases outside the gene matches. Overall study findings and caveats: Once radiotherapy plus ipilimumab had been given, TCR clones derived from tumor expanded in blood. Early shifts in blood T cell clones, with interferon-beta, reportedly predicted response best.

Treatment of patients with chemo-refractory metastatic non-small-cell lung cancer consisted of focal radiation plus CTLA-4 blockade with ipilimumab. This receptor was identified in a human donor with non-small cell lung cancer who had a partial response to radiotherapy plus ipilimumab. Some clones in this sample may be carry-over from other donors' samples. Sample: peripheral blood, taken from a patient treated with radiotherapy plus ipilimumab. The rearrangement uses TRBV7-8 and TRBJ2-2, with TRBD1 matching 7 bases. The CDR3: CASSLNRDRRTGELFF. CDR3 nucleotide sequence: TGTGCCAGCAGCTTAAACCGGGACAGAAGGACCGGGGAGCTGTTTTTT.